This TCR beta chain appears in the sequencing data of a study of T cells in Graves' hyperthyroidism and ophthalmopathy. A word on this clonotype: Its antigen is unidentified.

Study results and caveats: Ophthalmopathy was identified by the model a median roughly 6.5 months ahead of onset. From stable hyperthyroidism, ophthalmopathy was separated by a 13 V-J model.

The source material, RNA transcripts, was used to amplify TCR beta CDR3 regions. RT-PCR in the first round (using the HTBI primer set) targeted the TCR CDR3. In TCRdb, the multiplex PCR reads were re-called with MiXCR into one record per CDR3 protein. The sample holds around 280,000 distinct CDR3 sequences; approximately 14% are singletons and the top ten take roughly 7.9%. Subjects aged 18 to 65 presented with newly diagnosed hyperthyroidism of less than 2 months' duration. V was shortened by 1 base and J by 9 bases, with 10 bases between the two germline ends. CDR3 length: 13 residues. Germline-derived CDR1 and CDR2 are SGHTA and FQGNSA.

Material: blood. The chain links TRBV7-2 to TRBJ2-1, with D hard to call. The source is a woman in her forties with Graves' hyperthyroidism. In DNA form, the CDR3 reads TGTGCCAGCAGCTTAGTGGTTCTGGGTGAGCAGTTCTTC. Protein sequence: CASSLVVLGEQFF.